A selection of T cell receptor beta chains follows, all from one sample in a study of beta chain features in type 1 diabetes. Using immunoSEQ multiplex PCR, the repertoire was profiled, and TCRdb retains in-frame clones only, with some absent. The sample includes about 650,000 clones, 9.5% to 15% of them seen just once. Sequenced sample: naive CD4+ T cells from blood. All receptors derive from a man aged 25 to 40 with type 1 diabetes. The CDR3 runs from the conserved cysteine through the conserved F or W. The D gene is left open where the match is weak. Size is stated for part of the rows, as once, few or many counts, or as a class when the clone is expanded.

clone_size	v_call	j_call	d_call	cdr3_length	cdr3_nt	cdr3_aa
few	TRBV28	TRBJ2-7	.	14	TGTGCCAGCAGTTTAGGGGGCGTCATTAGCGAGCAGTACTTC	CASSLGGVISEQYF
few	TRBV7-9	TRBJ2-7	TRBD1	14	TGTGCCAGCAGCCTGACAGGGTGGACGCACGAGCAGTACTTC	CASSLTGWTHEQYF
few	TRBV19	TRBJ2-1	.	15	TGTGCCAGTGTCGCTAGAAGGGGATCTCACAATGAGCAGTTCTTC	CASVARRGSHNEQFF
.	TRBV6-6	TRBJ1-6	.	15	TGTGCCAGCAGCTCTCAGGGGATAGGTAATTCACCCCTCCACTTT	CASSSQGIGNSPLHF
few	TRBV12-2	TRBJ2-1	.	16	TGTGCAAGTCGCTCAAGACAGGGGGTAAAATCTTTGGTGCAGTTCTTC	CASRSRQGVKSLVQFF
few	TRBV7-7	TRBJ2-5	TRBD2	15	TGTGCTAGCAGCTTAGGGACTACAGAAAAAGAGACCCAGTACTTC	CASSLGTTEKETQYF
few	TRBV7-9	TRBJ2-7	.	12	TGTGCCAGCAGCTCCCAGGGGTACCAGCAGTACTTC	CASSSQGYQQYF
.	TRBV5-6	TRBJ2-5	.	16	TGTGCCAGCAGCTTGGGGCCGGGGCTCCTCCAAGAGACCCAGTACTTC	CASSLGPGLLQETQYF
few	TRBV30	TRBJ1-4	TRBD1	16	TGTGCCTGGACAACGACAGGGCGGCCAACTAATGAAAAACTGTTTTTT	CAWTTTGRPTNEKLFF
.	TRBV19	TRBJ2-1	.	14	TGTGCCAGTAGTATAAAAATACGGTCCCATGAGCAGTTCTTC	CASSIKIRSHEQFF
few	TRBV2	TRBJ1-1	.	15	TGTGCCAGCACTAAACAGGGAATTGGGAGCACTGAAGCTTTCTTT	CASTKQGIGSTEAFF
.	TRBV6-5	TRBJ1-6	TRBD1	14	TGTGCCAGCAGACGACAGGGAGATAATTCACCCCTCCACTTT	CASRRQGDNSPLHF
few	TRBV6-5	TRBJ2-7	TRBD2	16	TGTGCCAGCAGTTACTCGAGAGCTAGCGGGGGCTACGAGCAGTACTTC	CASSYSRASGGYEQYF
.	TRBV19	TRBJ2-7	TRBD1	15	TGTGCCAGTAGCGTACAGGGGGTGAGGATCTCCGAGCAGTACTTC	CASSVQGVRISEQYF
.	TRBV2	TRBJ1-2	TRBD1	14	TGTGCCAGCAGTGATATCGACAGGGCGTACGGCTACACCTTC	CASSDIDRAYGYTF
.	TRBV9	TRBJ1-4	.	14	TGTGCCAGCAGCGTAGCCAGGGCTAATGAAAAACTGTTTTTT	CASSVARANEKLFF
.	TRBV30	TRBJ1-6	.	14	TGTGCCGGGGACACGAGCTCCTATAATTCACCCCTCCACTTT	CAGDTSSYNSPLHF
.	TRBV14	TRBJ2-2	.	15	TGTGCCAGCAGCGGGAGATCCTCGAACACCGGGGAGCTGTTTTTT	CASSGRSSNTGELFF
.	TRBV27	TRBJ2-7	.	15	TGTGCCAGCAACTCCGTCCGGGACCCTACCTACGAGCAGTACTTC	CASNSVRDPTYEQYF
few	TRBV13	TRBJ1-4	.	15	TGTGCCAGCAGCTTGAAATTGGGTTTTAATGAAAAACTGTTTTTT	CASSLKLGFNEKLFF
.	TRBV11-2	TRBJ2-5	.	14	TGTGCCAGCAGCCACTCCGGCATCCAAGAGACCCAGTACTTC	CASSHSGIQETQYF
.	TRBV5-1	TRBJ2-5	.	14	TGCGCCAGCAGCTTGGGCCAGGACCAAGAGACCCAGTACTTC	CASSLGQDQETQYF
few	TRBV7-8	TRBJ2-7	TRBD2	13	TGTGCCAGCAGCTTACCGGGGGGGTACGAGCAGTACTTC	CASSLPGGYEQYF
few	TRBV29-1	TRBJ2-1	.	12	TGCAGCGTTGAAGAGGTGGCGAGGGAGCAGTTCTTC	CSVEEVAREQFF
.	TRBV19	TRBJ2-7	TRBD1	13	TGTGCCAGTAGTATTGACCACAGGGGCGAGCAGTACTTC	CASSIDHRGEQYF
.	TRBV9	TRBJ1-1	.	14	TGTGCCAGCAGCGTAGGTAACCGGAACACTGAAGCTTTCTTT	CASSVGNRNTEAFF
few	TRBV19	TRBJ1-2	TRBD1	14	TGTGCCAGTAGTAAGGGACAGGGGGTAATCGGCTACACCTTC	CASSKGQGVIGYTF
.	TRBV5-4	TRBJ2-2	.	13	TGTGCCAGTTCCGCCGCCCGGACCGGGGAGCTGTTTTTT	CASSAARTGELFF
few	TRBV12-5	TRBJ1-6	TRBD1	13	TGTGCTAGTGGTCGGGACAGGCCTTCACCCCTCCACTTT	CASGRDRPSPLHF
few	TRBV7-2	TRBJ2-3	TRBD2	16	TGTGCCAGCAGAGCCATCAGCGGGGGGAACACAGATACGCAGTATTTT	CASRAISGGNTDTQYF
.	TRBV2	TRBJ2-3	TRBD2	15	TGTGCCAGCAGGGGGACTAGCGGGGACACAGATACGCAGTATTTT	CASRGTSGDTDTQYF
few	TRBV7-2	TRBJ2-1	TRBD1	15	TGTGCCAGCAGCCCCCGACAGGGGGCCCGCAATGAGCAGTTCTTC	CASSPRQGARNEQFF
many	TRBV27	TRBJ2-3	TRBD2	18	TGTGCCAGCAGTTCGACGACTAGCGGGGGGACGCACACAGATACGCAGTATTTT	CASSSTTSGGTHTDTQYF
.	TRBV7-9	TRBJ2-6	.	18	TGTGCCAGCAGCGACCCGATTAGGAGGGGTGAAGGGGCCAACGTCCTGACTTTC	CASSDPIRRGEGANVLTF
.	TRBV19	TRBJ1-4	.	17	TGTGCCAGTAGTATCGCTTTGGGACCTGGCGGGGGTGAAAAACTGTTTTTT	CASSIALGPGGGEKLFF
few	TRBV29-1	TRBJ2-5	TRBD2	18	TGCAGCGTGGAATTGGGGAGCAGCGGGGGGGCCTCCGGAGAGACCCAGTACTTC	CSVELGSSGGASGETQYF
few	TRBV4-3	TRBJ1-6	TRBD1	16	TGCGCCAGCAGCCAAGACCTGAGGGGGCGGCGGTCACCCCTCCACTTT	CASSQDLRGRRSPLHF
.	TRBV12-5	TRBJ2-5	.	14	TGTGCTAGTGGTTTGCTGGGGGAGCAAGAGACCCAGTACTTC	CASGLLGEQETQYF
.	TRBV25-1	TRBJ1-2	.	12	TGTGCCAGCAGTGAGACAGTTTATGGCTACACCTTC	CASSETVYGYTF
few	TRBV19	TRBJ2-7	TRBD1	13	TGTGCCAGTAGTCGGACAGGGGTCAGCGAGCAGTACTTC	CASSRTGVSEQYF
few	TRBV19	TRBJ1-3	TRBD1	16	TGTGCCAGTACCATTGACAGGGGGACCGTGGGAAACACCATATATTTT	CASTIDRGTVGNTIYF
few	TRBV9	TRBJ2-3	TRBD2	16	TGTGCCAGCAGCGCGGGGGGAAGCGGGGGCACAGATACGCAGTATTTT	CASSAGGSGGTDTQYF
.	TRBV21-1	TRBJ1-5	.	12	TGTGACAGGGGTCATAGCAATCAGCCCCAGCATTTT	CDRGHSNQPQHF
few	TRBV5-4	TRBJ2-7	TRBD1	13	TGTGCCAGCGAGGGACAGGGAACGGGCGAGCAGTACTTC	CASEGQGTGEQYF
.	TRBV9	TRBJ1-5	.	16	TGTGCCAGCAGCGTACAGGCGGTTGGGGACAATCAGCCCCAGCATTTT	CASSVQAVGDNQPQHF
.	TRBV28	TRBJ2-1	.	14	TGTGCCAGCAGTTTAGGGGGCCTCTACAATGAGCAGTTCTTC	CASSLGGLYNEQFF
few	TRBV5-6	TRBJ2-7	.	13	TGTGCCAGCAGCTTGGAATCAACCTACGAGCAGTACTTC	CASSLESTYEQYF
few	TRBV7-2	TRBJ2-7	.	13	TGTGCCAGCAGCCCGCCAACGCGCTACGAGCAGTACTTC	CASSPPTRYEQYF
.	TRBV4-3	TRBJ1-2	TRBD1	15	TGCGCCAGCAGCCAAGCCAGGGGGTACGACTATGGCTACACCTTC	CASSQARGYDYGYTF
few	TRBV2	TRBJ1-1	.	14	TGTGCCAGCAGTGAAGTTCCAGGGTCTGTCGAAGCTTTCTTT	CASSEVPGSVEAFF
.	TRBV20-1	TRBJ2-5	.	10	TGCAGTGGTGAAAAAGAGACCCAGTACTTC	CSGEKETQYF